This TCR beta chain is from a study of STAT5B mutations in CD4+ large granular lymphocyte leukemia. Findings of the study overall: CD4-sorted patient repertoires seemed more clonal than healthy CD4+ repertoires. TRBV06-family usage was enriched in top patient clones (8/27) versus controls (2/35). Main leukemic clonotypes were patient-specific, but roughly 23% appeared at low frequency elsewhere.

Germline V lookup: CDR1 MNHEY, CDR2 SMNVEV (reference sequence). V lost 5 bases and J lost 4, with 12 bases in between. The CDR3 extends over 14 amino acids. The survey-level immunoSEQ assay was used. This table comes from immunoSEQ multiplex PCR, and its TCRdb copy is limited to in-frame clones, with some not included. The sample contains about 22,000 clones, roughly 82% of which appear only once. In its sample, this clone was seen once. The antigen is not known. This receptor was obtained from a human donor in good health. Material: CD4+ T cells from blood buffy coats. The chain has TRBV27 and TRBJ1-5, with D possibly TRBD1 on 5 matching bases. The CDR3 loop is CASSLRQNNQPQHF. For the CDR3, the DNA is TGTGCCAGCAGTCTCCGACAGAATAATCAGCCCCAGCATTTT.